The 20 T cell receptor beta chains below all came from one sample that was sequenced in a study of blood T cell repertoires in COVID-19 (dated by TCRdb to 2020 to 2022). To prepare the library, the immunoSEQ multiplex PCR assay was applied. TCRdb took over this immuneACCESS table, retaining in-frame rearrangements with V and J assigned. Such tables are incomplete; in checked studies, under half of the missing clones stem from an unresolved V gene, and the remainder is unexplained. This sample comprises some 230,000 clones, 84% of them detected only once. The ten largest clones add up to 3% to 3.5% of the sample. Sequencing input: peripheral blood. The receptors were sampled from a woman in her twenties or thirties who had recovered from COVID-19.

Only one count was recorded for this clone. This chain connects TRBV7-2 to TRBJ2-5, with TRBD2 matching 9 bases. Germline trimming cut 5 bases from V and 9 bases from J; bases unmatched to any gene: 7. The V gene's germline CDR1 is SGHTA and CDR2 FQGNSA. CDR3 length: 13 residues. CDR3 sequence: CASSPGLARAQYF. DNA for the CDR3: TGTGCCAGCAGCCCCGGACTAGCGAGGGCCCAGTACTTC.

The rearrangement links TRBV14 to TRBJ1-5; possible D gene TRBD1, 6 bases. CDR1 and CDR2 (germline): SGHDN, FVKESK. CDR3 length: 18 amino acids. V gave up 4 bases and J gave up 5 bases, with 24 bases separating them. The CDR3 spells CASSRGGGGGSGDQPQHF. CDR3 DNA: TGTGCCAGCAGCCGCGGCGGGGGCGGAGGTAGTGGAGATCAGCCCCAGCATTTT.

V usage is TRBV7-2 and J usage is TRBJ2-7, with 8 bases fitting TRBD2. V shed 6 bases, J shed 2 bases, and the junction held 9 bases outside the gene matches. CDR1 SGHTA and CDR2 FQGNSA come from the germline V gene. The CDR3 has 15 residues. The CDR3 sequence is CASSHPGRAAYEQYF. For the CDR3, the DNA is TGTGCCAGCAGTCACCCCGGGAGGGCCGCCTACGAGCAGTACTTC. The whole variable domain, filled in from reference TRBV7-2 and TRBJ2-7, reads GAGVSQSPSNKVTEKGKDVELRCDPISGHTALYWYRQSLGQGLEFLIYFQGNSAPDKSGLPSDRFSAERTGGSVSTLTIQRTQQEDSAVYLCASSHPGRAAYEQYFGPGTRLTVT.

The chain has TRBV5-6 and TRBJ1-2; the D gene is possibly TRBD1 (5 bases). The germline V gene has CDR1 SGHDT and CDR2 YYEEEE. CDR3 length: 15 residues. V was clipped by 0 bases and J by 3 bases, with 12 bases between them. CDR3 residues: CASSLVPGRHYGYTF. DNA for the CDR3: TGTGCCAGCAGCTTGGTCCCAGGGCGGCACTATGGCTACACCTTC.

V and J are TRBV7-9 and TRBJ2-7, with a possible D match to TRBD1 (7 bases). Germline lookup yields CDR1 SEHNR and CDR2 FQNEAQ (reference sequence). This CDR3 is 15 amino acids long. Between the trimmed V and J ends, which lost 1 base and 5 bases, there was a span of 15 bases. The DNA for the CDR3 is TGTGCCAGCAGCTTAGTCCGGGGGCAGGGGGACGAGCAGTACTTC. Protein sequence: CASSLVRGQGDEQYF.

The chain couples TRBV2 to TRBJ2-3; TRBD2 matches 8 bases. Trimming took 2 bases from V and 4 from J; bases not matched to a gene: 14. Germline lookup yields CDR1 SNHLY and CDR2 FYNNEI. The CDR3 is 18 amino acids. The CDR3 loop is CASSEWAKSGSGADTQYF. CDR3 sequence (DNA): TGTGCCAGCAGTGAATGGGCCAAAAGCGGGAGTGGTGCAGATACGCAGTATTTT.

This chain connects TRBV25-1 to TRBJ1-1; D not certain. The CDR3 runs 12 residues. In germline, CDR1 is MGHDK, CDR2 SYGVNS. V lost 3 bases and J 3 bases, leaving 5 bases between the germline ends. This CDR3 reads CASSDLYTEAFF. The DNA of the CDR3 is TGTGCCAGCAGTGACCTGTACACTGAAGCTTTCTTT.

This rearrangement joins TRBV27 to TRBJ2-2; 14 nucleotides match TRBD2. Trimming removed 0 bases from V and 5 bases from J; junction bases left unmatched: 2. The CDR3 covers 17 residues. Germline lookup yields CDR1 MNHEY and CDR2 SMNVEV (reference sequence). The CDR3 sequence: CASSLSGLAGGTGELFF. CDR3 in DNA: TGTGCCAGCAGTTTATCAGGACTAGCGGGGGGAACCGGGGAGCTGTTTTTT.

The DNA of the CDR3 is TGTGCCAGCAGTCCATCCCAGGCTACCTATGGCTACACCTTC. The encoded protein is CASSPSQATYGYTF. The chain carries TRBV6-5 and TRBJ1-2; D call uncertain. Germline V gene data show CDR1 as MNHEY and CDR2 as SVGAGI. The V end was cut by 5 bases, the J end by 4 bases, with 14 bases between. CDR3 length equals 14 residues.

Only a few counts were recorded for this clone. CDR3 DNA: TGCGCCAGCAGCTCTGGGGGATGGACTAGATTAGCCAACGAGCAGTACTTC. Residues: CASSSGGWTRLANEQYF. The V call is TRBV5-1, the J call TRBJ2-7, with TRBD2 identical over 7 bases. Losses at the gene ends were 3 bases for V and 5 bases for J; bases not matched to a gene: 17. CDR1 and CDR2 from the germline V gene are SGHRS and YFSETQ. CDR3 length equals 17 residues.

In regard to this clone: Other nucleotide sequences in the sample specify the same CDR3. The chain carries TRBV29-1 and TRBJ2-5; TRBD1 matches 9 bases. There are 14 residues in the CDR3. The trim removed 4 bases at V and 5 bases at J, leaving 8 bases unmatched. Germline V gene lookup returns CDR1 SQVTM and CDR2 ANQGSEA. The CDR3 region is CSVVLQGAGETQYF. Here the CDR3 DNA reads TGCAGCGTTGTCTTACAGGGGGCTGGCGAGACCCAGTACTTC.

This rearrangement joins TRBV25-1 to TRBJ1-1; no clear D. V dropped 1 base and J dropped 4 bases, with 4 bases sitting between them. Per the germline V gene, CDR1 is MGHDK and CDR2 is SYGVNS. The CDR3 is 12 residues long. The CDR3 here is CASSESLTEAFF. The CDR3 nucleotides read TGTGCCAGCAGTGAATCACTCACTGAAGCTTTCTTT.

This rearrangement joins TRBV24-1 to TRBJ2-1; 13 bases are shared with TRBD2. Trimming removed 4 bases from V and 8 bases from J; junction bases left unmatched: 13. This CDR3 contains 18 residues. CDR1 is KGHDR and CDR2 is SFDVKD in the germline V gene. The CDR3 coding sequence is TGTGCCACCAGTGAGCGCGCAGGACTAGCGGGGGAGGTAGATGAGCAGTTCTTC. Encoded protein: CATSERAGLAGEVDEQFF.

The V and J genes are TRBV29-1 and TRBJ2-1, with 11 bases identical to TRBD2. The V gene end was trimmed by 1 base and the J gene end by 7 bases; junction bases not matched to a gene: 9. Germline V lookup: CDR1 SQVTM, CDR2 ANQGSEA. The CDR3 has 16 residues. CDR3 bases: TGCAGCGTTGAAGGGCTAGCGGGGGGAGGAGGGAATGAGCAGTTCTTC. This codes for CSVEGLAGGGGNEQFF.

This sequence joins TRBV15 and TRBJ2-7, with D perhaps TRBD1 (5 bases). The CDR3 has 15 amino acids. V was cut by 0 bases and J by 4 bases, with 13 bases left in between. Looked up from germline, CDR1 is LNHNV and CDR2 is YYDKDF (reference sequence). The CDR3 DNA reads as TGTGCCACCAGCAGAGATTACGACAGCCTTTACGAGCAGTACTTC. Translation: CATSRDYDSLYEQYF.

This chain joins TRBV30 and TRBJ1-1; possibly TRBD1 for D (5 bases). Trimming left V 1 base short and J 3 bases short, with 6 bases between. CDR3 length equals 12 residues. Germline V gene lookup returns CDR1 GTSNPN and CDR2 SVGIG (reference sequence). The CDR3 nucleotides are TGTGCCTGGAGTGGGACACACACTGAAGCTTTCTTT. Amino acids: CAWSGTHTEAFF.

The chain uses TRBV28 and TRBJ1-1, with no clear D. Trimming pared 3 bases from V and 1 base from J, leaving 15 bases between. Germline V lookup: CDR1 MDHEN, CDR2 SYDVKM. The CDR3 is made up of 16 amino acids. Written as DNA, the CDR3 is TGTGCCAGCAGTTTCTACGGGGATTCTGAGAACACTGAAGCTTTCTTT. It is translated as CASSFYGDSENTEAFF.

A single count supports this clone. CDR3 coding DNA: TGCGCCAGCAGCCCCAGGGGCGGGAGCCCCCTTGAGCAGTTCTTC. Translating it yields CASSPRGGSPLEQFF. This chain connects TRBV5-1 to TRBJ2-1, with a weak D call TRBD2 (7 bases). Trimming took off 4 bases at V and 9 bases at J, with 20 bases between the two ends. There are 15 residues in the CDR3. Germline CDR1 and CDR2: SGHRS and YFSETQ.

This rearrangement joins TRBV7-7 to TRBJ2-5; TRBD2 aligns across 10 bases. This CDR3 is 13 amino acids long. The J segment lost 9 bases and the V segment lost 4 bases, leaving 5 bases of the junction unmatched. Germline CDR1 reads SSHAT; CDR2 reads FNYEAQ (reference sequence). CDR3 protein: CASSSGLADSQYF. The CDR3 DNA reads as TGTGCCAGCAGCTCAGGACTAGCGGACTCCCAGTACTTC.

There are a few counts of this clone. The chain couples TRBV4-1 to TRBJ1-6; TRBD1 is a possible D gene (6 bases). Germline CDR1 reads MGHRA; CDR2 reads YSYEKL. This CDR3 has 17 residues. Trimming removed 2 bases at V and 2 bases at J, with 13 bases between. CDR3 loop: CASSQTQGPTYNSPLHF. The CDR3 DNA is TGCGCCAGCAGCCAAACTCAGGGGCCGACCTATAATTCACCCCTCCACTTT.